The TCR beta chain described here comes from a study of long-term antiretroviral therapy in people with HIV (dated by TCRdb to between 2020 and 2023). With regard to the full study: The earliest samples were collected roughly a decade before the 2015 WHO recommendation for immediate ART, at a time when ART was usually postponed until CD4 counts fell. Whether ART initiation and durable HIV suppression were associated with changes in peripheral blood TRB repertoire composition and diversity was tested in a retrospective serial study. A total of 150 to 200 cryopreserved PBMC samples were contributed to the cohort by 30 adults with confirmed HIV infection, with samples collected serially over a mean of about 6 years (range 1-12). Of the 30 to 35 participants with HIV, about a dozen were female. No cross-contamination during QIAcube processing was shown when test extractions of a monoclonal T-cell line were performed alongside 25 to 35 polyclonal samples. What the work shows at the level of the full study, not this receptor alone: Because cell numbers in pre-ART samples were limited, unsorted PBMC were profiled instead of sorted CD4+ and CD8+ T cells. Starting ART was linked to a significant rise in TRB diversity, yet even with long-term ART the diversity remained significantly lower than in transplant donor controls. Expanded TRB clones identified before ART initiation dominated the repertoire at all time points, although this dominance fluctuated and declined in many PLHIV after ART. Samples dated from the mid-2000s to the late 2010s, and the ART regimens used may be less effective than current ones. HIV repertoires had narrower CDR3 length ranges than controls, and the network structure suggested an antigen-experienced repertoire that shifted only slightly toward naive after ART. Inferences about post-ART repertoire changes are limited because no data were available on ART adherence, viral resistance or therapy changes. Since PBMC availability was limited, sequencing covered only the TCR beta chain, with no alpha chain pairing.

The CDR3 contains 14 residues, cysteine and phenylalanine counted. The entry retains the CDR3 DNA only, 42 bases that are in frame from base 1. V is cut by 3 bases and J by 1 base, and the space between the germline ends is 10 bases. Taken from the germline V gene, the CDR1 and CDR2 loops are SGDLS and YYNGEE. The immunoSEQ hsTCRB v3.0 assay was used at survey level resolution to sequence the TRB variable region. The targeted TRB sequencing depth was about 40,000-50,000 T-cell genomes per sample. Pooled TRB libraries were sequenced on an Illumina MiSeq with a v3 150-cycle kit. On the authors' methods: Repertoire analysis was run in R within a reproducible Nextflow workflow that covered QC, data transformation and analysis. LymphoSeq2, an R package for AIRR-Seq data exploration, was used to implement custom analyses. Four samples that produced fewer than 5000 total TRB sequences were removed, so 150 to 200 HIV repertoires were analyzed. Among the 170 to 200 retained HIV repertoires, approximately 61 were collected before ART initiation and 120 to 140 after ART initiation. Each repertoire was downsampled to 5000 TRB nucleotide sequences, and summary statistics were averaged across 100 downsampling iterations. The analysis kept only TRB sequences whose CDR3 regions were at least seven amino acids long. A Shannon entropy-derived clonality score and the Gini coefficient were used to measure diversity. Repertoire networks linked the top 5000 CDR3 amino acid sequences whenever two sequences differed by an edit distance of one. GLIPH2 predicted antigen specificity groups and MHC restriction for TRB CDR3 amino acid sequences. To flag known CMV, EBV, HIV or tissue antigen associations, CDR3 amino acid sequences were matched against VDJdb and McPAS-TCR. Pre-ART, post-ART and control groups were compared with Wilcoxon signed-rank tests and Holm-Bonferroni correction. TCRdb took over this immuneACCESS table, retaining in-frame rearrangements with V and J assigned. Such tables are incomplete; in checked studies, under half of the missing clones stem from an unresolved V gene, and the remainder is unexplained. That table supplies the V and J calls and clone size; D and trimming were determined from the DNA. This sample has about 33,000 clones in its table, and 60% to 85% of those were observed once. Roughly 7.2% of the sample goes to the ten largest clones.

About this clone itself: Its antigen remains undetermined. It has no much larger one-base neighbor in the sample; base qualities were not kept.

Inclusion was restricted to participants for whom at least one PBMC sample before ART initiation and at least two post-ART samples were available. All participants with HIV were treated in the United States of America. Cryopreserved samples of roughly 0.95-10 million PBMC were thawed and washed before DNA extraction. At the time of the earliest PBMC sample for each participant with HIV, ages ranged from about 23 to 60 years. PBMC samples from each participant spanned 1-4 timepoints before ART initiation and 2-8 timepoints after ART initiation, with a median of 7 samples. Serial HIV viral load, CD4+ T-cell count, ART history and demographic data were obtained for every participant. Genomic DNA was extracted from unsorted PBMC with a Qiagen kit on a QIAcube, with processing performed in batches of 12 samples.

The chain joins TRBV9 to TRBJ1-1; the D gene cannot be named for sure. The sequence came from a woman aged 50 to 65 with HIV. Sequenced material: unsorted PBMCs, taken 2 years after starting antiretroviral therapy. The bases are TGTGCCAGCAGCGGCCCGGACGGGAACACTGAAGCTTTCTTT. This yields the protein CASSGPDGNTEAFF. Joined to the reference TRBV9 and TRBJ1-1 proteins, this CDR3 gives the full variable domain: DSGVTQTPKHLITATGQRVTLRCSPRSGDLSVYWYQQSLDQGLQFLIQYYNGEERAKGNILERFSAQQFPDLHSELNLSSLELGDSALYFCASSGPDGNTEAFFGQGTRLTVV.